These 23 T cell receptor beta chains share one sample of origin, sequenced in a study of early stage breast cancer tumors. The repertoire was sequenced with immunoSEQ multiplex PCR; TCRdb's copy has only in-frame clones and lacks some. The sample holds approximately 9,500 clones; roughly 70% are singletons and the top ten take over 6%. The sequencing sample was made of breast tumor tissue. All receptors derive from a person aged 45-65 years with breast cancer.

The V and J genes are TRBV7-9 and TRBJ1-5, with 8 bases lining up with TRBD1. After removal of 5 bases from V and 4 bases from J, the junction contained 4 bases not matched to a gene. The CDR3 contains 14 residues. Germline V gene sequence: CDR1 SEHNR, CDR2 FQNEAQ (reference sequence). The CDR3 reads CASSKQGENQPQHF. DNA for the CDR3: TGTGCCAGCAGCAAACAGGGGGAGAATCAGCCCCAGCATTTT.

This sequence joins TRBV2 and TRBJ2-1; the match to TRBD2 covers 9 bases. This CDR3 is 13 amino acids long. With 7 bases clipped from V and 9 bases from J, the junction kept 7 bases outside the gene matches. Germline CDR1 reads SNHLY; CDR2 reads FYNNEI. Here the CDR3 DNA reads TGTGCCAGCATTGCGGGGGGGCCGAGTGAGCAGTTCTTC. Amino acid sequence: CASIAGGPSEQFF.

This clone was recorded only once. V and J are TRBV11-2 and TRBJ2-5; TRBD2 matches at 13 bases. Germline CDR1 SGHAT, CDR2 FQNNGV. With V trimmed by 1 base and J by 5 bases, 7 bases remained unmatched. This CDR3 spans 17 amino acids. CDR3 bases: TGTGCCAGCAGCTTAGGAACTAGCGGGGGGGTCCGGGAGACCCAGTACTTC. It translates to CASSLGTSGGVRETQYF.

V usage is TRBV30 and J usage is TRBJ2-4; 7 nucleotides match TRBD1. This CDR3 is built from 15 residues. CDR1 is GTSNPN and CDR2 is SVGIG in the germline V gene (reference sequence). J gave up 6 bases and V 3 bases, and 11 bases lay outside the gene matches. CDR3 region: CAWRQQGTITNIQYF. For the CDR3, the DNA is TGTGCCTGGAGACAACAGGGGACCATTACAAACATTCAGTACTTC.

The gene calls are TRBV5-6 and TRBJ1-2; D unclear. Germline V lookup: CDR1 SGHDT, CDR2 YYEEEE. The CDR3 length is 13 residues. Trimming removed 1 base at V and 9 bases at J, with 13 bases between. Here the CDR3 DNA reads TGTGCCAGCAGCTTGTCAGCCGTCCAGCGCTACACCTTC. Residues: CASSLSAVQRYTF.

The chain couples TRBV28 to TRBJ1-2; D uncertain. CDR1 is MDHEN and CDR2 is SYDVKM in the germline V gene. The CDR3 is 13 amino acids. Trimming cost V 7 bases and J 3 bases, with 12 bases left between them. The CDR3: CASTAFQDYGYTF. As DNA, the CDR3 is TGTGCCAGCACGGCGTTCCAGGACTATGGCTACACCTTC.

The chain recombines TRBV5-4 with TRBJ2-3; D not certain. From germline, CDR1 is SGHNT and CDR2 YYREEE (reference sequence). V lost 4 bases, J lost 4 bases, and 19 bases lay in between. The length of the CDR3 is 16 residues. The CDR3 coding sequence is TGTGCCAGCAGCGGCCAGAACTTATGGGGTTCAGATACGCAGTATTTT. This sequence encodes CASSGQNLWGSDTQYF.

The chain carries TRBV29-1 and TRBJ2-7, with D possibly TRBD1 on 6 matching bases. V lost 4 bases to trimming and J lost 0 bases, with 13 bases between them. Germline V gives CDR1 SQVTM, CDR2 ANQGSEA. The CDR3 totals 14 residues. CDR3 protein: CSVGVGGSSYEQYF. Here the CDR3 DNA reads TGCAGCGTTGGCGTAGGGGGATCCTCCTACGAGCAGTACTTC.

V is TRBV7-8 and J is TRBJ1-1; TRBD1 aligns across 7 bases. The CDR3 totals 14 residues. With V trimmed by 6 bases and J by 0 bases, 4 bases remained unmatched. Germline V gene lookup returns CDR1 SGHVS and CDR2 FQNEAQ. The CDR3: CASSSRGMNTEAFF. The CDR3 bases are TGTGCCAGCAGTTCCAGGGGGATGAACACTGAAGCTTTCTTT.

The chain uses TRBV11-3 and TRBJ2-3; 10 bases match TRBD2. The V segment lost 1 base and the J segment 2 bases; nucleotides outside the gene matches: 3. The germline V gene encodes CDR1 SGHNT and CDR2 YENEEA. CDR3 length equals 16 residues. DNA for the CDR3: TGTGCCAGCAGCTTAGGGCTAGCGGGGGACACAGATACGCAGTATTTT. Translating gives CASSLGLAGDTDTQYF. The complete variable domain, with remaining parts taken from reference TRBV11-3 and TRBJ2-3, reads EAGVVQSPRYKIIEKKQPVAFWCNPISGHNTLYWYLQNLGQGPELLIRYENEEAVDDSQLPKDRFSAERLKGVDSTLKIQPAELGDSAVYLCASSLGLAGDTDTQYFGPGTRLTVL.

V is TRBV5-5 and J is TRBJ2-1, with 9 nucleotides matching TRBD1. Germline CDR1 reads SGHKS; CDR2 reads YYEKEE (reference sequence). This CDR3 has 15 amino acids. Trimming at V came to 0 bases and at J to 7 bases, leaving 5 bases not matched to a gene. The CDR3 bases are TGTGCCAGCAGCTTGGAAAATGGACAGGGGAATGAGCAGTTCTTC. This encodes CASSLENGQGNEQFF.

This clone is medium-sized (0.01 to 0.1%) in the sample. This rearrangement joins TRBV6-1 to TRBJ2-7, with 8 bases fitting TRBD1. Germline assignment: CDR1 MNHNS and CDR2 SASEGT. The CDR3 is 14 amino acids. The trim removed 4 bases at V and 3 bases at J, leaving 5 bases unmatched. As DNA, the CDR3 is TGTGCCAGCAGTGTAGAACAGGGGGTCTACGAGCAGTACTTC. It codes for CASSVEQGVYEQYF.

The rearrangement uses TRBV4-3 and TRBJ1-2; D perhaps matches TRBD1 (6 bases). CDR1 and CDR2 from the germline V gene are LGHNA and YSLEER. The CDR3 totals 15 residues. V was pared by 3 bases and J by 0 bases, with 11 bases between. The CDR3 loop is CASSHRDTANYGYTF. In nucleotides, the CDR3 is TGCGCCAGCAGCCACCGGGACACGGCTAACTATGGCTACACCTTC.

This rearrangement joins TRBV7-3 to TRBJ1-2; possible D gene TRBD1, 5 bases. The CDR3 is 15 amino acids. Germline V gene data show CDR1 as SGHTA and CDR2 as FQGTGA. V lost 5 bases and J lost 4, with 17 bases in between. The CDR3 loop is CASSDGPGRSYGYTF. The CDR3 DNA follows: TGTGCCAGCAGCGATGGGCCGGGACGAAGCTATGGCTACACCTTC.

V gene TRBV28 combines with J gene TRBJ2-7; D possibly corresponds to TRBD1 (5 bases). Germline lookup yields CDR1 MDHEN and CDR2 SYDVKM. The CDR3 totals 12 residues. Trimming shortened V by 6 bases and J by 3 bases, and 9 bases separated the two germline ends. The CDR3 DNA is TGTGCCAGCAGACCAGACAGCTACGAGCAGTACTTC. This encodes CASRPDSYEQYF.

This clone was seen a few times. The V and J genes are TRBV30 and TRBJ1-1; the D gene is possibly TRBD1 (6 bases). Germline lookup yields CDR1 GTSNPN and CDR2 SVGIG (reference sequence). This CDR3 contains 21 residues. V was pared by 3 bases and J by 3 bases, with 35 bases between. The CDR3 is CAWSDLQLPWLRGAVDTEAFF. CDR3 bases: TGTGCCTGGAGCGACCTCCAATTACCATGGTTACGGGGGGCAGTTGACACTGAAGCTTTCTTT.

The chain employs TRBV5-4 and TRBJ1-4, with 7 bases fitting TRBD1. The CDR3 covers 14 residues. The germline CDR1 and CDR2 sequences are SGHNT and YYREEE (reference sequence). V was pared by 4 bases and J by 5 bases, with 5 bases of the junction left unmatched. CDR3 region: CASSRTGLNEKLFF. CDR3 nucleotide sequence: TGTGCCAGCAGCCGGACAGGCCTAAATGAAAAACTGTTTTTT.

The V call is TRBV18, the J call TRBJ1-2; 7 bases fit TRBD1. Germline values: CDR1 KGHSH, CDR2 LQKENI. Trimming removed 3 bases from V and 4 bases from J; junction bases left unmatched: 2. CDR3 size: 13 residues. In DNA, the CDR3 is TGTGCCAGCTCACCTGGACAGGTCTATGGCTACACCTTC. As protein: CASSPGQVYGYTF. The full variable domain, its missing parts supplied by reference TRBV18 and TRBJ1-2, is NAGVMQNPRHLVRRRGQEARLRCSPMKGHSHVYWYRQLPEEGLKFMVYLQKENIIDESGMPKERFSAEFPKEGPSILRIQQVVRGDSAAYFCASSPGQVYGYTFGSGTRLTVV.

The chain links TRBV19 to TRBJ1-5; 9 bases align to TRBD1. The CDR3 extends over 15 amino acids. V gave up 5 bases and J gave up 6 bases; unmatched junction bases: 8. Germline V gene data show CDR1 as LNHDA and CDR2 as SQIVND (reference sequence). The CDR3: CASSPTGGFSQPQHF. CDR3 DNA sequence: TGTGCCAGTAGTCCCACAGGGGGCTTTAGTCAGCCCCAGCATTTT.

This clone rates as medium-sized (0.01 to 0.1%). This chain connects TRBV4-2 to TRBJ1-2; the D is unclear. Trimming removed 3 bases at V and 3 bases at J, with 14 bases between. The CDR3 has 15 residues. Germline V lookup: CDR1 LGHNA, CDR2 YNFKEQ. The CDR3 region has the DNA TGTGCCAGCAGCCAGGCTAGAGCACAGTACTATGGCTACACCTTC. Translating it yields CASSQARAQYYGYTF.

The chain recombines TRBV29-1 with TRBJ2-2; D not resolved. CDR1 is SQVTM and CDR2 is ANQGSEA in the germline V gene. CDR3 size: 13 residues. Trimming stripped 3 bases from V and 3 bases from J, with 8 bases between. The CDR3: CSVDLGYTGELFF. CDR3 nucleotides: TGCAGCGTTGATCTAGGGTACACCGGGGAGCTGTTTTTT.

V is TRBV25-1 and J is TRBJ1-2, with D possibly matching TRBD1 (5 bases). The CDR3 loop spans 14 amino acids. Trimming stripped 1 base from V and 6 bases from J, with 12 bases between. Germline V gives CDR1 MGHDK, CDR2 SYGVNS. CDR3 sequence reads: CASSESPGRHGYTF. The DNA for the CDR3 is TGTGCCAGCAGTGAATCCCCAGGGCGGCATGGCTACACCTTC.

V and J are TRBV2 and TRBJ1-2; D gene ambiguous. V gave up 1 base and J gave up 2 bases, with 8 bases separating them. Per the germline V gene, CDR1 is SNHLY and CDR2 is FYNNEI. This CDR3 comprises 14 residues. This CDR3 is CASSEGRTNYGYTF. DNA of the CDR3: TGTGCCAGCAGTGAAGGACGGACGAACTATGGCTACACCTTC.